This T cell receptor beta chain was documented in a study of regulatory T cells in long-lasting Graves disease. Per the germline V gene, CDR1 is KGHDR and CDR2 is SFDVKD. Losses at the gene ends were 4 bases for V and 4 bases for J; bases not matched to a gene: 4. The CDR3 covers 14 residues. Time point given: newly diagnosed GD, antithyroid drugs for less than 3 months. Researchers made the TCR library from RNA that was extracted from PBMCs. The authors built TCR beta libraries using iRepertoire HTBI primers and Arm-PCR of CDR3 regions. TCRdb re-called the multiplex PCR reads with MiXCR, one entry per CDR3 protein. The table has roughly 410,000 distinct CDR3 sequences, 15% seen once. This clonotype was seen ten or more times. Separately, the same data were catalogued under a study of T cells in Graves' hyperthyroidism and ophthalmopathy. From that paper: A first-round RT-PCR of the TCR CDR3 used the HTBI primer set.

This clonotype was obtained from a woman between 35 and 50 years old with Graves disease. The sequences come from peripheral blood mononuclear cells (PBMCs), collected at new diagnosis, from a patient treated with antithyroid drugs. The chain carries TRBV24-1 and TRBJ1-2; 8 nucleotides match TRBD1. CDR3 DNA: TGTGCCACCAGTGACCCCGGGACAGGCTATGGCTACACCTTC. Translating gives CATSDPGTGYGYTF.